This paragraph covers one T cell receptor (beta chain) sequence. There is no known antigen for this receptor. Per-base qualities were not stored, and no clone one base away is much larger. V and J are trimmed by 5 bases and 7 bases, and the gene matches miss 5 bases of the junction. From its cysteine to its phenylalanine, the CDR3 spans 14 amino acids. Just the 42-base CDR3 DNA is kept, in frame starting at base 1. CDR1 is given as SGHVS and CDR2 as FQNEAQ, both from the germline V gene. Taken with the paper, the label for time point translates to: baseline before first vaccination. Samples from vaccinated people were obtained from the UK trials COV001 and COV002, which included a single-blind randomized controlled phase 2/3 trial of AZD1222 (ChAdOx1 nCoV-19) in healthy adults. Trial participant PBMC samples were collected at day 0 and day 28 after the second dose for TCRbeta chain sequencing. The data stem from a study of T cell responses to AZD1222 COVID-19 vaccine (dated by TCRdb to about 2021). As for the study more broadly: Because spike-specific TCR depth and breadth did not differ between the two schedules, AZD1222 recipients who got a second dose at roughly 4 weeks were pooled with those who got a second dose at roughly 12 weeks. TCR sequencing covered 233 trial participants: 200 to 220 given two doses of AZD1222 and approximately 26 given two doses of MenACWY control vaccine. Trial participants were enrolled into age subgroups of 18-55, 56-69 and 70-plus years, which contained approximately 150, 28 and 58 TCR-sequenced participants, respectively. General study outcomes and caveats: Nearly half of unique spike-specific TCRs reportedly recognized epitopes outside regions mutated in the B.1.351 and B.1.1.7 variants. After two AZD1222 doses, spike-specific TCR breadth and depth were significantly higher than at day 0 and than in MenACWY recipients. Only five to seven AZD1222 recipients were SARS-CoV-2 seropositive at baseline, limiting conclusions about previously exposed vaccinees. No day 14 peak-response samples were available, so repertoires were characterized only after the peak T cell response. Participants were mostly white British and included more females than males, and it was suggested by the authors that clonal diversity may have been underestimated. In the small 56-69-year group, the increase in depth fell short of significance, most likely because of low power. The whole spike protein was spanned by vaccine-associated CD4 TCRs, and dominant responses were seen in regions 160-218 and 743-854.

The CDR3 regions of human TCRbeta chains were analyzed by immunosequencing. The authors processed their data as follows. TCRs in the repertoires were compared against a reference library of SARS-CoV-2-specific TCRs that had been generated with the MIRA antigen-specificity platform. Breadth was defined as the fraction of unique TCRs that were SARS-CoV-2-associated, and depth was defined as the fraction of total T cells that were SARS-CoV-2-associated. Using the MIRA data, each spike-specific TCR was mapped to the spike region that the TCR reacts to and placed in a CD4 or CD8 class. Log10-transformed breadth and depth values were compared by one-way ANOVA with Sidak's multiple comparisons tests. Here the immuneACCESS table is served through TCRdb, limited to in-frame sequences with V and J called. Missing clones are a known gap in these copies; in checked studies unresolved V genes cover under half, and the rest lacks a known reason. The V and J calls and clone size are taken from that table; D and trimming were inferred from the DNA. Recorded for this sample are approximately 68,000 clones; roughly 88% of them occurred a single time. Of the sample, less than 20% falls within the top ten clones.

The source material was peripheral blood, sampled on day 0 of AZD1222 vaccination. This receptor was identified in an adult in good health. The chain is encoded by TRBV7-8 joined to TRBJ2-1; TRBD2 aligns with 10 central bases. The CDR3 region: CASSLGLAANEQFF. The nucleotide sequence is given as TGTGCCAGCAGCCTAGGACTAGCGGCAAATGAGCAGTTCTTC.